This is a list of T cell receptor beta chains from one sample in a study of blood T cell repertoires in COVID-19. Produced via immunoSEQ multiplex PCR; TCRdb's table is partial and in-frame only. The table lists over 75,000 clones, about 80% of them singletons. Material: peripheral blood. These receptors were obtained from an older man with acute or convalescent COVID-19. The CDR3 runs from the conserved cysteine through the conserved F or W. Fields, in order: clone size, D gene, V gene, J gene, CDR3 DNA, CDR3 protein. A D gene is named only where the DNA matches it firmly. Size is omitted from some rows. Given values are once, few, many or a class for expanded clones.

>NA|NA|TRBV10-1|TRBJ2-1
TGCGCCAGCCCCGAAAACGAAGAGAGCTCCTACAATGAGCAGTTCTTC
CASPENEESSYNEQFF
>NA|NA|TRBV10-3|TRBJ1-2
TGTGCCATCAGTGGGGGGGTAGCCCATGGCTACACCTTC
CAISGGVAHGYTF
>NA|TRBD1|TRBV6-5|TRBJ2-3
TGTGCCAGCATCCCGGGCAGGGGGCGCACAGATACGCAGTATTTT
CASIPGRGRTDTQYF
>NA|TRBD2|TRBV15|TRBJ2-7
TGTGCCACCAGCGAGGGACTAGCCTCCTCCTACGAGCAGTACTTC
CATSEGLASSYEQYF
>few|NA|TRBV7-8|TRBJ1-1
TGTGCCAGCAGCTTAGCAGCGGGATCAGGTTCTGAAGCTTTCTTT
CASSLAAGSGSEAFF
>NA|NA|TRBV18|TRBJ1-1
TGTGCCAGCTCACCGATAACACGAAACACTGAAGCTTTCTTT
CASSPITRNTEAFF
>NA|TRBD1|TRBV15|TRBJ1-5
TGTGCCACCAGCCGGACAGGGGTCACTCCAATCAAGCCCCAGCATTTT
CATSRTGVTPIKPQHF
>NA|NA|TRBV2|TRBJ1-2
TGTGCCAGCACGCCTGACAGAAACTATGGCTACACCTTC
CASTPDRNYGYTF
>NA|TRBD1|TRBV28|TRBJ1-6
TGTGCCAGCCGCCCCGACAGGGGCCTTAGCTCCTATAATTCACCCCTCCACTTT
CASRPDRGLSSYNSPLHF
>NA|NA|TRBV6-5|TRBJ1-2
TGTGCCAGCAGTTCCCCACAGGGAGTCTATGGCTACACCTTC
CASSSPQGVYGYTF
>NA|TRBD1|TRBV7-2|TRBJ2-5
TGTGCCAGCAGCTTAGCGGGACAGGTCCAAGAGACCCAGTACTTC
CASSLAGQVQETQYF
>NA|NA|TRBV7-9|TRBJ1-3
TGTGCCAGCAGCTTACTCTCTGGAAACACCATATATTTT
CASSLLSGNTIYF
>NA|NA|TRBV6-5|TRBJ1-2
TGTGCCAGCAGCCGGACAGAGCCTTACTATGGCTACACCTTC
CASSRTEPYYGYTF
>few|NA|TRBV5-6|TRBJ1-5
TGTGCCAGCAGCTTGACCGGGAGGTATAGCAATCAGCCCCAGCATTTT
CASSLTGRYSNQPQHF
>NA|NA|TRBV2|TRBJ2-2
TGTGCCAGCGGTACAGGGCCGAACACCGGGGAGCTGTTTTTT
CASGTGPNTGELFF
>NA|NA|TRBV4-1|TRBJ1-4
TGCGCCAGCAGCCAAGAAAGGAACAGGGTACAACTGTTTTTT
CASSQERNRVQLFF
>NA|TRBD1|TRBV3-1/TRBV3-2|TRBJ1-5
TGTGCCAGCAGCCAGGGACAGGGATTCCAGCCCCAGCATTTT
CASSQGQGFQPQHF
>few|TRBD1|TRBV2|TRBJ1-1
TGTGCCAACACCGACAGGGTGGAGGGTCGGACTGAAGCTTTCTTT
CANTDRVEGRTEAFF
>NA|NA|TRBV5-4|TRBJ2-1
TGTGCCAGCCGAGGGTTGAGCGGTAATGAGCAGTTCTTC
CASRGLSGNEQFF
>NA|TRBD1|TRBV24-1|TRBJ2-2
TGTGCCACCAGTGACCCCGGGACAGGAAACACCGGGGAGCTGTTTTTT
CATSDPGTGNTGELFF
>NA|NA|TRBV6-1|TRBJ1-5
TGTGCCAGCAGTGATCAGTTTAGCAATCAGCCCCAGCATTTT
CASSDQFSNQPQHF
>few|NA|TRBV10-3|TRBJ2-1
TGTGCCATCAGTGCCGGTACTTCCTACAATGAGCAGTTCTTC
CAISAGTSYNEQFF
>NA|TRBD2|TRBV7-2|TRBJ2-5
TGTGCCAGCAGCTTATCCAGCGGGGGGGCCGGGGAGACCCAGTACTTC
CASSLSSGGAGETQYF
>NA|TRBD2|TRBV5-6|TRBJ2-1
TGTGCCAGCAGAGTAGCGGGCTCCTACAATGAGCAGTTCTTC
CASRVAGSYNEQFF
>NA|NA|TRBV15|TRBJ1-1
TGTGCCACCAGCAGAGAGAGAACAGGGTACGGGACTGAAGCTTTCTTT
CATSRERTGYGTEAFF
>few|TRBD1|TRBV30|TRBJ2-7
TGTGCCTGGAGGAAACCGGGACAGGTAAACGAGCAGTACTTC
CAWRKPGQVNEQYF
>NA|TRBD2|TRBV11-2|TRBJ2-5
TGTGCCAGCAGCTTCGGGACTAGCGGGAGTGCAGAGACCCAGTACTTC
CASSFGTSGSAETQYF
>NA|TRBD2|TRBV9|TRBJ2-5
TGTGCCAGCAGCGCCAGACTAGCGGGAGGCAGGGGGACCCAGTACTTC
CASSARLAGGRGTQYF
>NA|NA|TRBV7-3|TRBJ1-1
TGTGCCAGCAGCTTAACTCCATTCGGAGACACTGAAGCTTTCTTT
CASSLTPFGDTEAFF
>NA|NA|TRBV28|TRBJ2-7
TGTGCCAGCAGTTTCTCCGGGACACCCCCAGGGGAGCAGTACTTC
CASSFSGTPPGEQYF
>NA|NA|TRBV27|TRBJ1-2
TGTGCCAGCAGTCCTCATGGACAGAGGGATGGCTACACCTTC
CASSPHGQRDGYTF
>NA|TRBD1|TRBV10-1|TRBJ2-2
TGCGCCAGCAGTGAGTCTCGGGACAGCCTTAACACCGGGGAGCTGTTTTTT
CASSESRDSLNTGELFF
>few|TRBD2|TRBV6-6|TRBJ2-3
TGTGCCAGCAGTCAGCCGCTAGCGGGGTACACAGATACGCAGTATTTT
CASSQPLAGYTDTQYF
>NA|TRBD2|TRBV6-2/TRBV6-3|TRBJ2-1
TGTGCCAGCAGTTACCCGACTAGCGGGAGTTTGAGAGTGTCCTACAATGAGCAGTTCTTC
CASSYPTSGSLRVSYNEQFF
>NA|NA|TRBV3-1/TRBV3-2|TRBJ2-1
TGTGCCAGCAGCCTAGAACAGGATTCTAACTCCTACAATGAGCAGTTCTTC
CASSLEQDSNSYNEQFF
>NA|NA|TRBV18|TRBJ1-1
TGTGCCAGCTCACCGAGGAGCATGATTACTGAAGCTTTCTTT
CASSPRSMITEAFF
>NA|TRBD1|TRBV6-5|TRBJ1-1
TGTGCCAGCAGCCCAGACAGGGGGAACACTGAAGCTTTCTTT
CASSPDRGNTEAFF
>NA|TRBD1|TRBV29-1|TRBJ2-7
TGCAGCGGGGGAACCGGGACAGGGAACGAGCAGTACTTC
CSGGTGTGNEQYF
>NA|TRBD2|TRBV7-8|TRBJ2-3
TGTGCCAGCACCGGGACTACCCGAAGGGATACGCAGTATTTT
CASTGTTRRDTQYF
>NA|NA|TRBV6-5|TRBJ2-7
TGTGCCAGCAGTTACGAGGGATACGAGCAGTACTTC
CASSYEGYEQYF
>NA|TRBD2|TRBV2|TRBJ2-1
TGTGCCAGCAGGCTGACTAGCGGGCGGGAGTTCTTC
CASRLTSGREFF
>NA|NA|TRBV9|TRBJ1-6
TGTGCCAGCAGCGTAGGGAATGTCAGGGGTTCACCCCTCCACTTT
CASSVGNVRGSPLHF
>NA|NA|TRBV30|TRBJ2-7
TGTGCCTGGGGCCGTAGTGGCGAGCAGTACTTC
CAWGRSGEQYF
>NA|TRBD1|TRBV6-5|TRBJ1-1
TGTGCCAGCAGGGGAGGACAGGGAAGCACTGAAGCTTTCTTT
CASRGGQGSTEAFF
>NA|TRBD1|TRBV7-3|TRBJ2-2
TGTGCCAGCAGCTCTCTGACAGGGGTAGTCCCCGGGGAGCTGTTTTTT
CASSSLTGVVPGELFF
>NA|TRBD1|TRBV7-8|TRBJ1-2
TGTGCCAGCAGCTTGTTCCGGGACAGGGGGCGAATTTATGGCTACACCTTC
CASSLFRDRGRIYGYTF
>NA|NA|TRBV18|TRBJ1-3
TGTGCCAGCTCACCCACAGTCATCTCTGGAAACACCATATATTTT
CASSPTVISGNTIYF
>medium-sized|TRBD1|TRBV7-2|TRBJ1-4
TGTGCCAGCAGCTTAGGGGGGACAGGGACTAATGAAAAACTGTTTTTT
CASSLGGTGTNEKLFF
>NA|NA|TRBV9|TRBJ2-1
TGTGCCAGCAGCGTAGATCGAGCTAGCTACAATGAGCAGTTCTTC
CASSVDRASYNEQFF
>NA|TRBD2|TRBV3-1/TRBV3-2|TRBJ2-2
TGTGCCAGCAGCCAAGGGACCGGGACTAGATACACCGGGGAGCTGTTTTTT
CASSQGTGTRYTGELFF
>NA|NA|TRBV7-8|TRBJ2-1
TGTGCCAGCAGCTTAAGTGGAGGGTCGGGCCTTTACAATGAGCAGTTCTTC
CASSLSGGSGLYNEQFF